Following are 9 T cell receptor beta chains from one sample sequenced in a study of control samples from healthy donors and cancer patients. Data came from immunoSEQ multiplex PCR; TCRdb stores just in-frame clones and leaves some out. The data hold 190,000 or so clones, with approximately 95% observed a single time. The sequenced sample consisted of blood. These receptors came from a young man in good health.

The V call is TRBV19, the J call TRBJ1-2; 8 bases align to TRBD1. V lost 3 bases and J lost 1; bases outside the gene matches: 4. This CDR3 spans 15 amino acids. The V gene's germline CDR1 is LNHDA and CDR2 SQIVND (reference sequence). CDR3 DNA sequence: TGTGCCAGTAGTATGTGGACAGGGATTAACTATGGCTACACCTTC. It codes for CASSMWTGINYGYTF.

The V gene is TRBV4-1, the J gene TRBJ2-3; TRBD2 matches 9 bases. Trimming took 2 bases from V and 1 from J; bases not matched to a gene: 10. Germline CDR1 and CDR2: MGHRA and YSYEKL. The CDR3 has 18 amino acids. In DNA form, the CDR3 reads TGCGCCAGCAGCCAATATGAGGGCGGGGGGGCCGGCACAGATACGCAGTATTTT. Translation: CASSQYEGGGAGTDTQYF.

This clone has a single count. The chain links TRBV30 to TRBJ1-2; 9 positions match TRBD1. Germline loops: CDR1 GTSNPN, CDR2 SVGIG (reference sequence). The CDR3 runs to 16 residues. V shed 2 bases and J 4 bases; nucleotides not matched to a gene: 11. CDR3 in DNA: TGTGCCTGGAGTAGAAGGGACAGGGCGCTGAGCTATGGCTACACCTTC. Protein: CAWSRRDRALSYGYTF.

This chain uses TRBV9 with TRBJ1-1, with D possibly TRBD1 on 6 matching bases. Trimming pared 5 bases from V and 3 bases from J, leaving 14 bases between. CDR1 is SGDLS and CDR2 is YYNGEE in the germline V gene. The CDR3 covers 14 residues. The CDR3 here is CASSLQGGDTEAFF. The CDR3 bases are TGTGCCAGCAGTCTACAGGGTGGAGACACTGAAGCTTTCTTT.

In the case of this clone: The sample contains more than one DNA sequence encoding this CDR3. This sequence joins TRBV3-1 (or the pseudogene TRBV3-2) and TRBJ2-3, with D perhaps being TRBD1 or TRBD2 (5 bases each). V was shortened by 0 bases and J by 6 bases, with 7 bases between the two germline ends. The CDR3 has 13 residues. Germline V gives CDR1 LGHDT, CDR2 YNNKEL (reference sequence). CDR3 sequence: CASSQDRGDTQYF. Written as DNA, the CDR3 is TGTGCCAGCAGCCAAGATCGGGGCGATACGCAGTATTTT.

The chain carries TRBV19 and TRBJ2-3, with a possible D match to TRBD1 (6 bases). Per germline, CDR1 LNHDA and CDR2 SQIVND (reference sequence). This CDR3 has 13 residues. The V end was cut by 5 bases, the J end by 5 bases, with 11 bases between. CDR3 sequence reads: CASSAQGKDTQYF. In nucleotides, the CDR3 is TGTGCCAGTAGTGCTCAGGGGAAAGATACGCAGTATTTT.

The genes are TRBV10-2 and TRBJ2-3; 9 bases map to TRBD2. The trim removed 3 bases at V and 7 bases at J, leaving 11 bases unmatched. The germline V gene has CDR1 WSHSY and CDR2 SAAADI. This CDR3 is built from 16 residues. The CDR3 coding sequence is TGCGCCAGCAGTGATACGGGGCGGGGGGGCCCGAATACGCAGTATTTT. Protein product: CASSDTGRGGPNTQYF.

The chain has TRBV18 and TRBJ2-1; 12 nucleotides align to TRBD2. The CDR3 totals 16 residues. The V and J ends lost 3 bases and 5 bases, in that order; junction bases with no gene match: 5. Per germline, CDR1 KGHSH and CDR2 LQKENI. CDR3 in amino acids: CASSPRTSGANNEQFF. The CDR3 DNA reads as TGTGCCAGCTCACCCCGGACTAGCGGGGCGAACAATGAGCAGTTCTTC.

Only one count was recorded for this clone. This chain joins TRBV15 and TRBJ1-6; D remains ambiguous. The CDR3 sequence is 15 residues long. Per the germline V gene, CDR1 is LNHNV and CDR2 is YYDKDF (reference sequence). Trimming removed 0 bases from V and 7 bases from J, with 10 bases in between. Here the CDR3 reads CATSRDRGSNSPLHF. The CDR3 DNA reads TGTGCCACCAGCAGAGATCGGGGTTCGAATTCACCCCTCCACTTT.